Below, 31 T cell receptor beta chains from the same sample are listed, as sequenced in a study of T cells in Graves' hyperthyroidism and ophthalmopathy. Authors of the study amplified TCR beta CDR3 regions from RNA transcripts. The study used the HTBI primer set for a first-round RT-PCR of the TCR CDR3. TCRdb independently ran MiXCR on the multiplex PCR reads; one entry per CDR3 protein. Here the sample spans 300,000 to 450,000 distinct CDR3 sequences, over 11% being singletons. The sequenced sample was blood. The source is a woman aged 55 to 70 with Graves' hyperthyroidism.

This clonotype appeared many times. This chain uses TRBV29-1 with TRBJ1-1; D unresolved. The CDR3 covers 13 residues. Germline V gene lookup returns CDR1 SQVTM and CDR2 ANQGSEA. V was cut by 8 bases and J by 0 bases, with 13 bases left in between. The CDR3 spells CSTRYTLNTEAFF. CDR3 DNA: TGCAGCACCAGATATACCCTGAACACTGAAGCTTTCTTT.

This clonotype came up many times. The chain carries TRBV11-2 and TRBJ1-1; D is perhaps TRBD1 (5 bases). From germline, CDR1 is SGHAT and CDR2 FQNNGV. The CDR3 loop spans 12 amino acids. V lost 1 base, J lost 13 bases, and 13 bases lay in between. The CDR3: CASSLGQGKGFF. The CDR3 bases are TGTGCCAGCAGCTTAGGGCAGGGCAAGGGTTTCTTT.

This clonotype was seen repeatedly, ten times or more. The chain recombines TRBV7-2 with TRBJ2-7, with 7 bases identical to TRBD2. V shed 3 bases, J shed 4 bases, and the junction held 3 bases outside the gene matches. Per the germline V gene, CDR1 is SGHTA and CDR2 is FQGNSA. This CDR3 contains 13 residues. The CDR3 loop is CASSFQGGYEQYF. Written as DNA, the CDR3 is TGTGCCAGCAGCTTCCAGGGAGGGTACGAGCAGTACTTC.

This clonotype was detected only a few times. V and J are TRBV30 and TRBJ2-2; 7 nucleotides align to TRBD1. Trimming removed 4 bases from V and 6 bases from J; junction bases left unmatched: 2. The CDR3 length is 12 residues. Germline V gene data show CDR1 as GTSNPN and CDR2 as SVGIG (reference sequence). CDR3 sequence (DNA): TGTGCCTGGATGACAGGGCCCGGGGAGCTGTTTTTT. Translation: CAWMTGPGELFF.

This clonotype was detected only a few times. J is TRBJ1-2 and V is TRBV7-2; 9 bases align to TRBD1. The CDR3 totals 15 residues. V was pared by 5 bases and J by 6 bases, with 10 bases of the junction left unmatched. Germline CDR1 and CDR2: SGHTA and FQGNSA. The CDR3 coding sequence is TGTGCCAGCAGCGAGGGGGGACAGGGTCGCGATGGCTACACCTTC. Residues: CASSEGGQGRDGYTF.

This clonotype was seen ten or more times. This rearrangement joins TRBV11-2 to TRBJ2-2; D uncertain. Germline V gene sequence: CDR1 SGHAT, CDR2 FQNNGV. Trimming stripped 8 bases from V and 1 base from J, with 8 bases between. The CDR3 runs to 13 residues. The CDR3 DNA reads as TGTGCCAGCGAGGATCTGAACACCGGGGAGCTGTTTTTT. Its translation: CASEDLNTGELFF.

This clonotype was picked up a small number of times. The rearrangement links TRBV7-9 to TRBJ2-5, with a possible D match to TRBD2 (5 bases). V was pared by 1 base and J by 5 bases, with 14 bases between. CDR1 SEHNR and CDR2 FQNEAQ come from the germline V gene (reference sequence). This CDR3 comprises 15 residues. The CDR3 DNA reads as TGTGCCAGCAGCTTAGGGACTGCTAGCCGGGAGACCCAGTACTTC. It encodes CASSLGTASRETQYF.

There are many counts of this clonotype. The V and J genes are TRBV5-6 and TRBJ1-2; D is unclear. The germline gives CDR1 SGHDT, CDR2 YYEEEE. V gave up 4 bases and J gave up 0 bases, with 10 bases separating them. The CDR3 is 14 amino acids. DNA for the CDR3: TGTGCCAGCAGCCCTTGGGCAGCTAACTATGGCTACACCTTC. This sequence encodes CASSPWAANYGYTF.

Many counts were recorded for this clonotype. The V and J genes are TRBV20-1 and TRBJ2-7; 11 bases are shared with TRBD1. Germline CDR1 reads DFQATT; CDR2 reads SNEGSKA (reference sequence). The CDR3 length is 15 residues. Trimming removed 4 bases from V and 5 bases from J; junction bases left unmatched: 10. The DNA of the CDR3 is TGCAGTGCTACCTCCCTGGGGACAGGGGGACACGAGCAGTACTTC. This gives the protein CSATSLGTGGHEQYF.

This clonotype was detected many times. The CDR3 loop reads CASSPGQLMNTEAFF. In DNA form, the CDR3 reads TGTGCCAGCAGCCCCGGACAGCTTATGAACACTGAAGCTTTCTTT. The chain has TRBV14 and TRBJ1-1; D is perhaps TRBD1 (6 bases). The CDR3 runs 15 residues. In germline, CDR1 is SGHDN, CDR2 FVKESK. V was trimmed by 4 bases and J by 0 bases, leaving 12 bases between them. The variable domain in full, with the rest retrieved from reference TRBV14 and TRBJ1-1, is EAGVTQFPSHSVIEKGQTVTLRCDPISGHDNLYWYRRVMGKEIKFLLHFVKESKQDESGMPNNRFLAERTGGTYSTLKVQPAELEDSGVYFCASSPGQLMNTEAFFGQGTRLTVV.

This clonotype came up many times. This chain links TRBV12-3 or TRBV12-4 with TRBJ2-1; 8 nucleotides match TRBD1. V shed 6 bases, J shed 4 bases, and the junction held 8 bases outside the gene matches. This CDR3 is 15 amino acids long. CDR3 sequence (DNA): TGTGCCAGCAGCCATGACAGGGGCGAATACAATGAGCAGTTCTTC. Amino acids: CASSHDRGEYNEQFF.

Many counts were recorded for this clonotype. The CDR3 DNA reads TGCAGCGCGACGGGGGGGACTGCAGGGGGATTCGAGCAGTACTTC. As protein: CSATGGTAGGFEQYF. The rearrangement joins TRBV29-1 to TRBJ2-7; TRBD2 might be the D (8 bases). Trimming shortened V by 7 bases and J by 6 bases, and 25 bases separated the two germline ends. CDR1 and CDR2 from the germline V gene are SQVTM and ANQGSEA. This CDR3 region has 15 residues.

The table lists this clonotype with many counts. The V call is TRBV5-1, the J call TRBJ1-2; 8 bases line up with TRBD1. V shed 1 base, J shed 3 bases, and the junction held 17 bases outside the gene matches. The germline gives CDR1 SGHRS, CDR2 YFSETQ. The CDR3 loop spans 19 amino acids. This CDR3 is CASSLLAGGAERVDYGYTF. The DNA of the CDR3 is TGCGCCAGCAGCTTGTTAGCAGGGGGCGCCGAAAGAGTCGACTATGGCTACACCTTC.

This clonotype was seen at least ten times. The gene calls are TRBV2 and TRBJ2-7; TRBD2 matches at 10 bases. The germline V gene has CDR1 SNHLY and CDR2 FYNNEI. CDR3 length: 15 amino acids. V dropped 5 bases and J dropped 1; count of bases not matched to a gene: 5. The CDR3 DNA reads TGTGCCAGCAGTTCCGGACTAGCGGAATCCTACGAGCAGTACTTC. As protein: CASSSGLAESYEQYF.

This clonotype was counted at least ten times. The V gene is TRBV18, the J gene TRBJ2-5, with a possible D match to TRBD1 (5 bases). This CDR3 spans 14 amino acids. V lost 6 bases, J lost 0 bases, and 11 bases lay in between. Germline V CDR1 and CDR2: KGHSH, LQKENI. The CDR3 DNA reads TGTGCCAGCTCCTGGGGCAGGTACCAAGAGACCCAGTACTTC. Protein: CASSWGRYQETQYF.

There are many counts of this clonotype. The chain uses TRBV15 and TRBJ2-7; D assignment may be TRBD1 or TRBD2 (5 bases each). The V gene's germline CDR1 is LNHNV and CDR2 YYDKDF (reference sequence). The V end was cut by 1 base, the J end by 1 base, with 14 bases between. The CDR3 has 16 residues. This CDR3 reads CATSRGDPLASYEQYF. In DNA form, the CDR3 reads TGTGCCACCAGCAGAGGGGACCCCCTAGCTTCCTACGAGCAGTACTTC.

This clonotype came up many times. The chain joins TRBV7-9 to TRBJ2-2; weak D call: TRBD1 (5 bases). Germline values: CDR1 SEHNR, CDR2 FQNEAQ (reference sequence). CDR3 length: 13 amino acids. V lost 3 bases and J lost 6, with 8 bases in between. This CDR3 is CASSFQGPGELFF. DNA of the CDR3: TGTGCCAGCAGCTTTCAGGGTCCCGGGGAGCTGTTTTTT.

V and J are TRBV28 and TRBJ2-7; D gene unclear. The V gene lost 2 bases and the J gene lost 4 bases, with 18 bases spanning the gap. Looked up from germline, CDR1 is MDHEN and CDR2 is SYDVKM. The length of the CDR3 is 16 residues. DNA for the CDR3: TGTGCCAGCAGTTTAAGGGCAGCCTCACAACCTTACGAGCAGTACTTC. As protein: CASSLRAASQPYEQYF.

This clonotype was seen ten or more times. The rearrangement uses TRBV7-3 and TRBJ1-1, with 7 bases fitting TRBD1. Trimming removed 5 bases from V and 0 bases from J; junction bases left unmatched: 6. This CDR3 region has 15 residues. Germline CDR1 and CDR2: SGHTA and FQGTGA. The CDR3 nucleotides are TGTGCCAGCAGCAAGACAGGGCTCATGAACACTGAAGCTTTCTTT. This encodes CASSKTGLMNTEAFF.

Ten or more counts support this clonotype. V usage is TRBV29-1 and J usage is TRBJ2-7, with a possible D match to TRBD1 (5 bases). This CDR3 region has 12 residues. The germline V gene has CDR1 SQVTM and CDR2 ANQGSEA. V lost 7 bases, J lost 5 bases, and 15 bases lay in between. The CDR3, as DNA: TGCAGCGCCCAGGGTGCGGCGAACGAGCAGTACTTC. It specifies CSAQGAANEQYF.

This clonotype was recorded a few times. V is TRBV12-3 or TRBV12-4 and J is TRBJ2-5, with D perhaps TRBD2 (7 bases). There are 16 residues in the CDR3. The V end lost 1 base, the J end lost 5 bases, and 17 bases lay between the germline ends. The CDR3 region is CASSLGGGGGMETQYF. The CDR3 DNA reads as TGTGCCAGCAGTTTAGGAGGGGGGGGGGGGATGGAGACCCAGTACTTC.

This clonotype was detected many times. The chain recombines TRBV20-1 with TRBJ2-4; TRBD2 matches 10 bases. J was trimmed by 7 bases and V by 6 bases; bases with no gene match: 12. The germline V gene has CDR1 DFQATT and CDR2 SNEGSKA (reference sequence). CDR3 length: 15 residues. The CDR3 DNA reads as TGCAGTGCAGACACATCACTAGCGGGATTTAACATTCAGTACTTC. Protein: CSADTSLAGFNIQYF.

The rearrangement uses TRBV24-1 and TRBJ2-5, with D tentatively TRBD1 or TRBD2 (5 bases each). This CDR3 is 14 amino acids long. V lost 9 bases and J 0 bases, leaving 13 bases between the germline ends. Looked up from germline, CDR1 is KGHDR and CDR2 is SFDVKD. Here the CDR3 DNA reads TGTGCCACCGGAACCGGGACGGACCAAGAGACCCAGTACTTC. This translates into CATGTGTDQETQYF.

This clonotype showed up many times. The V and J genes are TRBV5-8 and TRBJ2-7, with D hard to call. Per germline, CDR1 SGHTS and CDR2 YDEGEE. CDR3 length: 13 amino acids. V was shortened by 3 bases and J by 0 bases, with 7 bases between the two germline ends. CDR3 protein: CASSWRPSYEQYF. The CDR3 DNA sequence: TGTGCCAGCAGCTGGCGACCCTCCTACGAGCAGTACTTC.

This clonotype was seen at least ten times. The CDR3 DNA is TGTGCCAGCAGCCAAGGGACAGGATACTATGGCTACACCTTC. Translation: CASSQGTGYYGYTF. The V and J genes are TRBV3-1 and TRBJ1-2, with 7 positions matching TRBD1. V shed 1 base, J shed 3 bases, and the junction held 2 bases outside the gene matches. This CDR3 is 14 amino acids long. Germline CDR1 LGHDT, CDR2 YNNKEL (reference sequence).

The chain combines TRBV19 with TRBJ2-3; D is possibly TRBD2 (6 bases). V was clipped by 3 bases and J by 2 bases, with 15 bases between them. CDR1 is LNHDA, CDR2 SQIVND, per germline (reference sequence). The CDR3 extends over 16 amino acids. CDR3 coding DNA: TGTGCCAGTAGTATGGGGGGAGGCGGCCTCACAGATACGCAGTATTTT. Translated, it gives CASSMGGGGLTDTQYF.

This clonotype was counted many times. The chain uses TRBV7-9 and TRBJ2-7, with 8 nucleotides matching TRBD1. The germline CDR1 and CDR2 sequences are SEHNR and FQNEAQ (reference sequence). The CDR3 extends over 16 amino acids. The ends lost 5 bases at V and 1 base at J; junction bases unmatched: 10. CDR3 region: CASSARTGLSSYEQYF. Written as DNA, the CDR3 is TGTGCCAGCAGCGCACGGACAGGGTTATCGTCCTACGAGCAGTACTTC.

This clonotype was seen many times. This chain joins TRBV19 and TRBJ1-5, with 7 nucleotides matching TRBD1. Trimming took 4 bases from V and 6 from J; bases not matched to a gene: 3. CDR1 is LNHDA, CDR2 SQIVND, per germline (reference sequence). The CDR3 spans 13 residues. CDR3 sequence: CASSTQGRQPQHF. The CDR3 coding sequence is TGTGCCAGTAGTACACAGGGGCGTCAGCCCCAGCATTTT.

The table lists this clonotype with many counts. The V call is TRBV2, the J call TRBJ1-1; a possible D gene is TRBD1 (5 bases). Trimming left V 6 bases short and J 3 bases short, with 11 bases between. The CDR3 runs 13 residues. Germline CDR1 is SNHLY and CDR2 is FYNNEI. Here the CDR3 DNA reads TGTGCCAGCAGCAGGGACGTTGACACTGAAGCTTTCTTT. As protein: CASSRDVDTEAFF.

The table lists this clonotype with many counts. The V call is TRBV28, the J call TRBJ2-1; D perhaps matches TRBD1 (6 bases). Deletions cut 4 bases from V and 7 bases from J, with 14 bases between. Germline values: CDR1 MDHEN, CDR2 SYDVKM. The CDR3 runs to 14 residues. CDR3: CASSSPTGQNEQFF. The CDR3 coding sequence is TGTGCCAGCAGTTCCCCGACAGGCCAGAATGAGCAGTTCTTC.

This clonotype was observed a handful of times. V is TRBV30 and J is TRBJ1-2, with D perhaps matching TRBD1 (5 bases). Between the trimmed V and J ends, which lost 2 bases and 7 bases, there was a span of 8 bases. This CDR3 is 11 amino acids long. CDR1 and CDR2 (germline): GTSNPN, SVGIG (reference sequence). The CDR3 spells CAWSSGGGYTF. The CDR3, as DNA: TGTGCCTGGAGTTCGGGGGGTGGCTACACCTTC.